This T cell receptor (beta chain) was recorded in a study of T cell repertoires in ileal Crohn's disease (dated by TCRdb to between 2017 and 2020). About the full investigation: At the time of surgery, around 38% of patients were active smokers, and the median duration of disease was around eight years. All patients had surgery for a complication: stricturing disease in 61% and penetrating disease in about 40%. Running in parallel with the study was a multicentre cohort set up to find predictors of early endoscopic recurrence following ileocolonic resection. TCR repertoire analysis was done in fewer than 75 Crohn's disease patients from a prospective multicentre cohort. Postoperative therapy was given to about half of the patients, with thiopurines administered to over 10 patients and anti-TNF agents administered to 18 patients. A Rutgeerts score above i0 was used to define endoscopic postoperative recurrence. A total of 170 or so mucosal samples from approximately 57 patients were sequenced, collected from several sites on the surgical specimen and at postoperative endoscopy. General study outcomes and caveats: Higher percentages of high-frequency clones at the time of surgery were linked to endoscopic recurrence, and every patient with clonality above 26.8% (18/57) had recurrence. Patients who were active smokers at surgery had a significantly higher proportion of clonal expansions than non-smokers (around 24% vs 18%, p=0.02). Compared with CD4 T cells, sorted CD8 T cells contained more high-frequency clones, which suggests that the mucosal expansions were mostly CD8. Mucosal CD4 and CD8 T cells were sorted and sequenced only in a subgroup of patients, whose size was not stated.

Adults with ileal or ileocolonic Crohn's disease and an indication for ileocolonic resection were eligible for inclusion. Whole ileal mucosal biopsies were stored frozen at -80°C before DNA extraction. Genomic DNA was extracted from frozen whole biopsies with a TRizol-based method and quantified on a NanoDrop 2000 spectrophotometer. With regard to this clone: Its antigen has not been determined. Base-call qualities are not available, and no considerably larger clone is one nucleotide away.

The germline V gene supplies CDR1 SNHLY and CDR2 FYNNEI. The V end loses 7 bases and the J end loses 5 bases, and a stretch of 15 bases separates them. There are 14 amino acids in the CDR3, from cysteine to phenylalanine inclusive. Left in the record is the CDR3 DNA by itself, 42 bases read in frame from the first base. For commercial TCRB immunosequencing, about 0.45 micrograms of biopsy DNA were submitted for each sample. CDR3 regions were amplified from genomic DNA by Adaptive Biotechnology using a two-step, amplification bias-controlled multiplex PCR. Primers for every V and J gene segment were used in the first PCR, and barcodes and Illumina adapters were added in the second PCR. An Illumina instrument was used to sequence the CDR3 libraries. The study's own analysis went as follows. Analysis combined the vendor-provided pipelines with custom analysis of raw data in R/Bioconductor under R version 3.3.0. Clonality, which ranges from 0 to 1, was calculated as the inverse of the normalised Shannon entropy across all productive clones. High-frequency clones were defined as the share of the repertoire occupied by the top 100 clones, with only clones passing a 95% confidence test being retained. Overlap between samples was measured with the Morisita-Horn index, while repertoire diversity was measured with the Simpson index. What TCRdb holds here is the immuneACCESS table cut down to in-frame rearrangements. Part of the clones is not present; checked against another copy, under half of the missing clones reflect an unresolved V gene, and the others are unexplained. The V and J calls and clone size are taken from that table; D and trimming were inferred from the DNA. The sample has 9,500 to 15,000 clones on record, about 80% of them singletons. Roughly 4.8% of the sample comes from the top ten.

Sequenced material: ileal tissue. The chain is made from TRBV2 and TRBJ2-1; TRBD2 might be the D gene, on 7 matching bases. This sequence was found in an adult with Crohn's disease. The CDR3: CASTEGGGDNEQFF. At the DNA level, the sequence is TGTGCCAGCACCGAGGGAGGGGGAGACAATGAGCAGTTCTTC.